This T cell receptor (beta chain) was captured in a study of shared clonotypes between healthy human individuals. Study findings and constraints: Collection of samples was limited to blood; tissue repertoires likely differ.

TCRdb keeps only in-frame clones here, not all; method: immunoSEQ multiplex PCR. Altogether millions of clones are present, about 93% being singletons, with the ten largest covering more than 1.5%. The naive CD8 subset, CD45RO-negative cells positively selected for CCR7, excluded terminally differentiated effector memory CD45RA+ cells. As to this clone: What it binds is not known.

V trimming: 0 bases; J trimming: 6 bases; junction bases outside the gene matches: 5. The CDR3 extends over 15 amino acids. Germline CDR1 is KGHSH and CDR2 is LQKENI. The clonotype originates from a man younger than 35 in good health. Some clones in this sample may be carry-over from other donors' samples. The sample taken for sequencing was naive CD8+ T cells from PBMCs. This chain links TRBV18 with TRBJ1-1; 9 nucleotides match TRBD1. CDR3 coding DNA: TGTGCCAGCTCACCACCGGCAGACAGGGGGGCTGAAGCTTTCTTT. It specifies CASSPPADRGAEAFF.